These 16 T cell receptor beta chains came from one sample sequenced in a study of T cells in Graves' hyperthyroidism and ophthalmopathy. RNA transcripts provided the source from which TCR beta CDR3 regions were amplified. In the first-round RT-PCR of the TCR CDR3, the HTBI primer set was used. TCRdb used MiXCR to reprocess the multiplex PCR reads, holding one entry per CDR3 protein. The table records approximately 640,000 distinct CDR3 sequences, about 45% of them present only once. The sequencing sample was made of peripheral blood or thyroid tissue (not recorded which). Source of these receptors: an adult man with Graves' disease, either hyperthyroidism or ophthalmopathy (not recorded which).

This clonotype was seen only a few times. V gene TRBV20-1 combines with J gene TRBJ1-2; TRBD1 aligns across 10 bases. The CDR3 contains 14 residues. Losses at the gene ends were 3 bases for V and 5 bases for J; bases not matched to a gene: 6. CDR1 DFQATT and CDR2 SNEGSKA come from the germline V gene (reference sequence). CDR3 nucleotides: TGCAGTGCTAGGGGAGACAGGGGGCAATATGGCTACACCTTC. Its protein is CSARGDRGQYGYTF.

This rearrangement joins TRBV14 to TRBJ2-7, with 10 positions matching TRBD1. V lost 1 base to trimming and J lost 2 bases; unmatched junction nucleotides: 8. This CDR3 has 17 amino acids. Germline CDR1 is SGHDN and CDR2 is FVKESK. The CDR3 protein is CASSQGAGTGVTYEQYF. As DNA, the CDR3 is TGTGCCAGCAGCCAAGGGGCCGGGACAGGGGTCACCTACGAGCAGTACTTC.

Regarding this clonotype: The junction and the germline gene differ at one end; a read error may be behind it. The gene calls are TRBV7-3 and TRBJ1-2; no firm D call. Germline V lookup: CDR1 SGHTA, CDR2 FQGTGA. CDR3 length: 12 amino acids. CDR3 amino acids: CASTLTAYGYTF. DNA of the CDR3: TGTGCCAGCACCTTAACAGCGTATGGCTACACCTTC.

This clonotype was seen a handful of times. The CDR3 loop is CASSEGRFSSSYNSPLHF. Here the CDR3 DNA reads TGTGCCAGCAGCGAAGGCCGGTTTTCGAGCTCCTATAATTCACCCCTCCACTTT. J is TRBJ1-6 and V is TRBV6-5; no reliable D call. Germline values: CDR1 MNHEY, CDR2 SVGAGI. The CDR3 runs to 18 residues. V lost 6 bases and J lost 0, with 18 bases in between.

The J gene is TRBJ2-5, the V gene TRBV12-3 or TRBV12-4, with 8 bases aligning to TRBD1. The CDR3 length is 15 residues. The junction had 1 base not matched to a gene; V was cut back by 1 base and J by 0 bases. The CDR3 reads CASSLGTGYQETQYF. In DNA, the CDR3 is TGTGCCAGCAGTTTAGGGACAGGGTACCAAGAGACCCAGTACTTC.

The DNA for the CDR3 is TGTGCCAGCAGCTATGTAGCGGGATCGAGCTCCTACGAGCAGTACTTC. Its protein product is CASSYVAGSSSYEQYF. The chain recombines TRBV7-8 with TRBJ2-7, with 8 bases identical to TRBD2. The CDR3 extends over 16 amino acids. With 4 bases clipped from V and 0 bases from J, the junction kept 8 bases outside the gene matches. Germline V gene sequence: CDR1 SGHVS, CDR2 FQNEAQ.

A word on this clonotype: The junction differs from germline at one of its ends, possibly a read error. The V and J genes are TRBV24-1 and TRBJ1-1, with D maybe TRBD1 (6 bases). The CDR3 consists of 17 residues. The V gene's germline CDR1 is KGHDR and CDR2 SFDVKD. The CDR3: CTTYLEVRGQSNTEAFF. The CDR3 region has the DNA TGTACCACCTATCTCGAGGTCAGGGGACAATCGAACACTGAAGCTTTCTTT.

V and J are TRBV24-1 and TRBJ1-4; D is possibly TRBD1 (5 bases). Germline CDR1 and CDR2: KGHDR and SFDVKD. The CDR3 loop spans 17 amino acids. Trimming shortened V by 9 bases and J by 0 bases, and 19 bases separated the two germline ends. The CDR3 DNA sequence: TGTGCCACCTCTGGGGCAGCAGACGACCCAACTAATGAAAAACTGTTTTTT. Translating it yields CATSGAADDPTNEKLFF.

This clonotype was found a few times. The V gene is TRBV7-9, the J gene TRBJ1-1; D is uncertain. This CDR3 comprises 15 residues. Looked up from germline, CDR1 is SEHNR and CDR2 is FQNEAQ (reference sequence). V was pared by 1 base and J by 5 bases, with 14 bases between. CDR3: CASSLDHRVRTEAFF. The CDR3 coding sequence is TGTGCCAGCAGCTTAGATCATAGGGTTCGGACTGAAGCTTTCTTT. Drawing the rest from reference TRBV7-9 and TRBJ1-1, the complete variable domain is DTGVSQNPRHKITKRGQNVTFRCDPISEHNRLYWYRQTLGQGPEFLTYFQNEAQLEKSRLLSDRFSAERPKGSFSTLEIQRTEQGDSAMYLCASSLDHRVRTEAFFGQGTRLTVV.

This chain uses TRBV5-1 with TRBJ2-7; D possibly corresponds to TRBD2 (6 bases). CDR1 is SGHRS, CDR2 YFSETQ, per germline. V shed 4 bases and J shed 5 bases, with 19 bases lying between them. This CDR3 comprises 15 residues. The DNA for the CDR3 is TGCGCCAGCAGCGTCACTCCGGGACTTGTCGACGAGCAGTACTTC. It codes for CASSVTPGLVDEQYF.

The count of this clonotype is one. This may arise from a read error, as a much more abundant clone is one base away. The rearrangement uses TRBV20-1 and TRBJ2-7, with 8 bases identical to TRBD1. The ends lost 2 bases at V and 0 bases at J; junction bases unmatched: 3. The CDR3 covers 14 residues. Germline V CDR1 and CDR2: DFQATT, SNEGSKA (reference sequence). The DNA of the CDR3 is TGCAGTGCTAGACGGACAGGGAGCTCCTACGAGCAGTACTTC. Translating gives CSARRTGSSYEQYF.

This clonotype was counted only a few times. The CDR3 is CASSLARGRVHEKLFF. The CDR3 DNA reads as TGTGCCAGCAGCTTAGCGAGGGGGAGAGTGCATGAAAAACTGTTTTTT. The V and J genes are TRBV7-2 and TRBJ1-4; TRBD1 is a possible D gene (6 bases). Germline assignment: CDR1 SGHTA and CDR2 FQGNSA. V gave up 0 bases and J gave up 6 bases, with 14 bases separating them. The CDR3 is 16 amino acids.

This clonotype was counted once. The V call is TRBV10-3, the J call TRBJ1-2; D may be TRBD1 (5 bases). Germline assignment: CDR1 ENHRY and CDR2 SYGVKD. V was pared by 0 bases and J by 9 bases, with 11 bases between. The CDR3 has 13 amino acids. The CDR3 region has the DNA TGTGCCATCAGTGAGTCTCCAGGGACGAGCTACACCTTC. This codes for CAISESPGTSYTF.

The table lists this clonotype with a few counts. The gene calls are TRBV9 and TRBJ2-7; the match to TRBD2 covers 14 bases. This CDR3 is built from 16 residues. Germline assignment: CDR1 SGDLS and CDR2 YYNGEE. With 4 bases clipped from V and 4 bases from J, the junction kept 7 bases outside the gene matches. CDR3 loop: CASSTTGTSGSYEQYF. The CDR3, as DNA: TGTGCCAGCAGCACGACCGGGACTAGCGGGAGTTACGAGCAGTACTTC.

This chain joins TRBV29-1 and TRBJ1-1; no reliable D call. CDR1 is SQVTM and CDR2 is ANQGSEA in the germline V gene. The CDR3 runs 13 residues. DNA for the CDR3: TGCAGTTACTCGATAAGACAGAACACTGAAGCTTTCTTT. This sequence encodes CSYSIRQNTEAFF.

This clonotype was seen more than once but under ten times. A read error may account for a junction end that differs from germline. This rearrangement joins TRBV10-3 to TRBJ1-5; D possibly corresponds to TRBD1 (5 bases). This CDR3 has 15 amino acids. Germline-derived CDR1 and CDR2 are ENHRY and SYGVKD. This CDR3 is CASSEKGGGNQPQHF. The CDR3 nucleotides read TGTGCCAGCAGTGAAAAGGGAGGGGGCAATCAGCCCCAGCATTTT.